This T cell receptor beta chain originates from a study of CXCR3-negative and CXCR3-positive naive CD8 T cells (dated by TCRdb to the late 2010s). The study in broad terms: In total, 130 million or so TRB reads were obtained, which works out to roughly 1.5 +/- 0.3 million reads per library. TRBV-TRBJ cluster analysis included naive subsets from a handful of donors and memory cells from 3 donors. Diversity and physicochemical repertoire analyses covered eleven to twelve donors pooled from two independent experiments.

For every CD8+ T cell subset, some 310,000 cells were flow-sorted straight into RLT lysis buffer, and each subset was sorted in triplicate. To keep memory contaminants out, a stringent definition of naive CD8+ T cells was applied: CD45RO-CCR7+CD27+CD95-. Peripheral blood mononuclear cells were isolated from buffy coats by standard density gradient centrifugation. Naive CXCR3-negative and CXCR3-positive CD8+ T cells were flow-sorted using a FACSAria III. An RNeasy Mini Kit was used to extract total RNA from the sorted cells. The germline V gene gives CDR1 as SGHAT and CDR2 as FQNNGV. Including the terminal cysteine and phenylalanine, the CDR3 comprises 14 residues. No nucleotide data were recorded. The full study reports these points: Repertoire diversity was comparably high in both naive subsets but much lower in memory CD8+ T cells. Naive CXCR3-negative and CXCR3-positive cells from the same donor showed similar TRBV-TRBJ usage, whereas memory cells showed distinct patterns. Compared with CXCR3-negative naive cells, CXCR3-positive naive cells had TRB CDR3s with higher hydrophobicity (lower Kidera factor 4), lower energy, and higher strength and volume indices. Because surface CD5, which is linked to self-reactivity in mice, was comparable between the naive subsets, TCR interaction strength was also inferred from the physicochemical properties of TRB CDR3s. Freshly isolated PBMCs were used for most assays because CXCR3 expression went down partially after cryopreservation.

Points on this clonotype: The antigen it recognizes is unknown.

Reads for this sample came from a NextSeq 550. The Human TCR Profiling Kit (MiLaboratory) was used to prepare UMI-labeled 5' RACE TRB cDNA libraries. cDNA synthesis used the entire amount of extracted RNA, and PCR amplification then used the entire amount of cDNA produced. The libraries were made side by side, with each library going through the same number of PCR cycles. The authors' pipeline ran thus. With a requirement of at least two reads per UMI, MIGEC and MiXCR extracted about 50,000 +/- 10,000 unique UMI-labeled TRB cDNA molecules per library. On average, roughly 40,000 +/- 10,000 functional in-frame TRB CDR3 nucleotide clonotypes lacking stop codons were found per library. Diversity metrics, including normalized Shannon-Wiener and Chao1, were computed in VDJtools after downsampling to 5000 UMI-labeled TRB molecules per sample. For the central five CDR3 residues, VDJtools calculated physicochemical properties weighted by clonotype size, namely interaction energy, strength, volume and Kidera factor 4. TCRdb reprocessed the public reads and reports one entry per CDR3 protein sequence, without DNA. The V and J calls, along with clone size, are taken from TCRdb and not from the paper's own processing. The sample's own table lists 120,000 to 150,000 distinct CDR3 sequences. About 0.28% of the sample belongs to the ten largest clones.

The V gene is TRBV11-2 and the J gene is TRBJ2-2; TCRdb gives TRBD1 as the D gene, but with no DNA this cannot be confirmed. The sample consisted of naive CXCR3+ CD8+ T cells from blood. The sample's cell subset or site label is to be understood as: CD45RO-CCR7+CD27+CD95- naive CD8+ T cells expressing CXCR3 (TNR3+). The sequence was obtained from a human donor in good health. Some clones in this sample may be carry-over from other donors' samples. The CDR3 has the sequence CASHPDSNTGELFF.